Below, one T cell receptor beta chain is given with its context. This sample stems from a study of beta chain features in type 1 diabetes. The study reverse transcribed the entire isolated RNA, so it sequenced expressed TCRB transcripts. Assay: immunoSEQ multiplex PCR; the TCRdb copy retains only in-frame clones and omits some. The sample shows hundreds of thousands of clones, roughly 13% of them seen only once. Trimming left V 0 bases short and J 4 bases short, with 13 bases between. The CDR3 length is 15 residues. The germline V gene encodes CDR1 LGHNA and CDR2 YSLEER. Purity (above 98%) was reached by all sorted populations.

The sequence came from a man between 18 and 35 years old in good health. The specimen sequenced was naive CD4+ T cells from blood. V usage is TRBV4-3 and J usage is TRBJ2-7, with D tentatively TRBD2 (6 bases). CDR3 DNA: TGCGCCAGCAGCCAAGATTGGGCGGGGCTGTACGAGCAGTACTTC. The encoded protein is CASSQDWAGLYEQYF.